This T cell receptor (beta chain) was profiled in a study of CD8+ T cells in alopecia areata. Reverse transcription of extracted RNA yielded cDNA, which provided the sequencing template. Generated by immunoSEQ multiplex PCR, the TCRdb table keeps only in-frame clones and is missing some. This table holds some 150,000 clones, about two thirds found once. Isolation of CD4+ and CD8+ T cells from PBMCs was achieved by sorting. Trimming shortened V by 1 base and J by 5 bases, and 2 bases separated the two germline ends. This CDR3 has 11 amino acids. The V gene's germline CDR1 is PRHDT and CDR2 FYEKMQ (reference sequence). The study, taken as a whole, reports: Clonality was higher in lesional than normal scalp, especially in alopecia totalis/universalis.

Concerning this clone: The antigen is undetermined. Other DNA sequences in this sample translate to the same CDR3.

This clonotype was obtained from a human donor in good health. The chain recombines TRBV13 with TRBJ2-5; D is uncertain. Input material: CD8+ T cells sorted from blood. CDR3 sequence (DNA): TGTGCCAGCAGCTTAGAGGAGACCCAGTACTTC. Amino acid sequence: CASSLEETQYF. Together with reference TRBV13 and TRBJ2-5, the CDR3 gives the full variable domain: AAGVIQSPRHLIKEKRETATLKCYPIPRHDTVYWYQQGPGQDPQFLISFYEKMQSDKGSIPDRFSAQQFSDYHSELNMSSLELGDSALYFCASSLEETQYFGPGTRLLVL.